This T cell receptor (beta chain) was found in a study of Ad26.COV2.S vaccination and SARS-CoV-2 variants. On the study more broadly: Participants got Ad26.COV2.S intramuscularly, once or twice 56 days apart. Study findings and constraints: Analyses that measured TCR breadth and depth may have underestimated total T cell responses. Vaccine and placebo recipients had comparable breadth of non-spike TCRs.

In germline, CDR1 is SGHRS, CDR2 YFSETQ. The V and J ends lost 0 bases and 4 bases respectively, with 16 bases between them. CDR3 size: 16 residues. As for treatment: 15 to 20 received Ad26.COV2.S at low or high dose, single or two shots; 5 received placebo; per-sample allocation not given. Day 63 after the first injection of vaccine or placebo was the sampling time. Wuhan-strain spike was delivered by a replication-incompetent Ad26 vector. Comments on this clone: Antigen unknown.

The table came from immunoSEQ multiplex PCR; TCRdb's copy has only in-frame clones and leaves some out. The repertoire includes roughly 300,000 clones, around 89% of them detected once, and 6.4% sits in the top ten. The sample consisted of peripheral blood, taken in a trial of Ad26.COV2.S vaccine versus placebo. This clonotype was obtained from a person between 18 and 65 years old who received the Ad26.COV2.S COVID-19 vaccine or a placebo. V and J are TRBV5-1 and TRBJ2-5, with D tentatively TRBD2 (6 bases). CDR3 residues: CASSLGLGGVGETQYF. The CDR3 DNA is TGCGCCAGCAGCTTGGGGCTGGGAGGCGTAGGAGAGACCCAGTACTTC.